One sample yielded the 10 T cell receptor beta chains listed below, sequenced in a study of shared clonotypes between healthy human individuals. Here immunoSEQ multiplex PCR was the method, and the copy in TCRdb shows in-frame clones only, minus some. The data hold about 1 million clones, with about 74% observed a single time. Material for sequencing was memory CD4+ T cells sorted from blood. Documented subset: CD45RA-negative fraction. All receptors come from a man aged 18 to 35 in good health.

This clone was seen a single time. J is TRBJ2-7 and V is TRBV9, with 11 bases fitting TRBD2. The CDR3 is made up of 15 amino acids. Germline CDR1 and CDR2: SGDLS and YYNGEE. J gave up 2 bases and V 0 bases, and 1 base lay outside the gene matches. The CDR3 region has the DNA TGTGCCAGCAGCGTAGAGACTAGCGGGACCTACGAGCAGTACTTC. Its translation: CASSVETSGTYEQYF.

In its sample, this clone was seen a few times. The CDR3 reads CASSLDRDETQYF. The CDR3 DNA sequence: TGTGCCAGCAGCCTGGACAGGGATGAGACCCAGTACTTC. The chain combines TRBV7-2 with TRBJ2-5, with TRBD1 matching 8 bases. Germline V gives CDR1 SGHTA, CDR2 FQGNSA. The trim removed 5 bases at V and 5 bases at J, leaving 4 bases unmatched. The CDR3 spans 13 residues.

Ten or more counts support this clone. The J gene is TRBJ2-7, the V gene TRBV9; 11 bases fit TRBD2. Losses at the gene ends were 2 bases for V and 3 bases for J; bases not matched to a gene: 7. Germline lookup yields CDR1 SGDLS and CDR2 YYNGEE. The CDR3 is 16 residues long. CDR3 in DNA: TGTGCCAGCAGCGTCGGACTAGCGGGTATCGGCTACGAGCAGTACTTC. This sequence encodes CASSVGLAGIGYEQYF. Based on the CDR3 plus reference TRBV9 and TRBJ2-7, the full variable domain is DSGVTQTPKHLITATGQRVTLRCSPRSGDLSVYWYQQSLDQGLQFLIQYYNGEERAKGNILERFSAQQFPDLHSELNLSSLELGDSALYFCASSVGLAGIGYEQYFGPGTRLTVT.

This sequence joins TRBV7-2 and TRBJ2-7, with 16 nucleotides matching TRBD2. The length of the CDR3 is 19 residues. The V and J ends lost 5 bases and 4 bases, in that order; junction bases with no gene match: 14. Germline CDR1 SGHTA, CDR2 FQGNSA. The CDR3 loop is CASSRLGTSGRVTGYEQYF. CDR3 DNA: TGTGCCAGCAGCCGACTCGGGACTAGCGGGAGGGTTACTGGGTACGAGCAGTACTTC.

In regard to this clone: The identical CDR3 is also encoded by other nucleotide sequences in the sample. This chain connects TRBV19 to TRBJ2-7; TRBD1 agrees at 8 bases. CDR1 and CDR2 (germline): LNHDA, SQIVND (reference sequence). The CDR3 covers 14 residues. V was pared by 5 bases and J by 2 bases, with 5 bases of the junction left unmatched. The CDR3 protein is CASSLGQGPYEQYF. CDR3 in DNA: TGTGCCAGTAGTTTAGGACAGGGACCCTACGAGCAGTACTTC. Using reference TRBV19 and TRBJ2-7 for the parts outside the CDR3, the full variable domain is DGGITQSPKYLFRKEGQNVTLSCEQNLNHDAMYWYRQDPGQGLRLIYYSQIVNDFQKGDIAEGYSVSREKKESFPLTVTSAQKNPTAFYLCASSLGQGPYEQYFGPGTRLTVT.

This chain links TRBV5-1 with TRBJ1-1; TRBD1 matches at 7 bases. Trimming removed 3 bases from V and 6 bases from J; junction bases left unmatched: 8. The CDR3 is made up of 14 amino acids. Germline-derived CDR1 and CDR2 are SGHRS and YFSETQ. CDR3 coding DNA: TGCGCCAGCAGCTGGGAAGGGACAGTTTCTGAAGCTTTCTTT. This sequence encodes CASSWEGTVSEAFF.

The chain joins TRBV28 to TRBJ1-1; 8 bases line up with TRBD1. The germline V gene has CDR1 MDHEN and CDR2 SYDVKM. This CDR3 is 14 amino acids long. V trimming: 8 bases; J trimming: 5 bases; junction bases outside the gene matches: 10. CDR3 sequence reads: CASSSGGARTEAFF. The CDR3 DNA is TGTGCCAGCTCCTCAGGGGGCGCGAGGACTGAAGCTTTCTTT.

This chain connects TRBV4-3 to TRBJ1-4; no reliable D call. The V and J ends lost 0 bases and 7 bases respectively, with 15 bases between them. This CDR3 contains 16 residues. Germline V gives CDR1 LGHNA, CDR2 YSLEER. CDR3 loop: CASSQDERAGFEKLFF. The CDR3 DNA sequence: TGCGCCAGCAGCCAAGATGAACGGGCTGGGTTTGAAAAACTGTTTTTT.

V gene TRBV7-9 combines with J gene TRBJ2-1, with D uncertain. Trimming took off 2 bases at V and 0 bases at J, with 11 bases between the two ends. Germline values: CDR1 SEHNR, CDR2 FQNEAQ (reference sequence). This CDR3 comprises 16 residues. CDR3 nucleotides: TGTGCCAGCAGCTTACCGGGTAGCCCCTCCTACAATGAGCAGTTCTTC. It specifies CASSLPGSPSYNEQFF.

Notes on this clone: Different DNA sequences within this sample yield the same CDR3. The CDR3 is CATSRDLTGELFF. CDR3 sequence (DNA): TGTGCCACCAGCAGAGATCTCACCGGGGAGCTGTTTTTT. The rearrangement joins TRBV15 to TRBJ2-2; no clear D. Trimming cost V 0 bases and J 4 bases, with 3 bases left between them. The CDR3 is made up of 13 amino acids. Germline V gene sequence: CDR1 LNHNV, CDR2 YYDKDF (reference sequence).